The 15 T cell receptor beta chains given below trace back to one sample, sequenced in a study of beta chain features in type 1 diabetes (dated by TCRdb to 2016 to 2019). The library was obtained by the immunoSEQ multiplex PCR assay. The High Capacity cDNA Reverse Transcription Kit was used to reverse transcribe all of the isolated RNA, meaning that expressed TCRB transcripts were what got sequenced. Not all clones reach the TCRdb copy of this immuneACCESS table, which keeps in-frame sequences only. Checked studies attribute under half of the gap to unresolved V genes and leave the rest unexplained. For this sample the table gives hundreds of thousands of clones, of which 14% were detected only once. The ten largest account for roughly 7% of the sample. The sequenced sample was central memory CD4+ T cells from blood. These receptors were collected from a man younger than 45 in good health.

The table lists this clone with a few counts. The chain carries TRBV4-2 and TRBJ1-1; perhaps TRBD1 as D (6 bases). From germline, CDR1 is LGHNA and CDR2 YNFKEQ. The CDR3 length is 13 residues. V lost 4 bases and J 3 bases, leaving 9 bases between the germline ends. The CDR3 DNA sequence: TGTGCCAGCAGCCCAAACAGGGACACTGAAGCTTTCTTT. Translating it yields CASSPNRDTEAFF.

The chain uses TRBV7-2 and TRBJ1-2; no reliable D call. The V end lost 5 bases, the J end lost 2 bases, and 15 bases lay between the germline ends. Germline-derived CDR1 and CDR2 are SGHTA and FQGNSA. The length of the CDR3 is 15 residues. The CDR3 sequence is CASSRTTSRNYGYTF. DNA of the CDR3: TGTGCCAGCAGCAGGACGACCAGCAGGAACTATGGCTACACCTTC.

The chain has TRBV2 and TRBJ1-2; no clear D. Per germline, CDR1 SNHLY and CDR2 FYNNEI. V lost 4 bases to trimming and J lost 8 bases, with 11 bases between them. The CDR3 loop spans 12 amino acids. The CDR3 spells CASSVDGRGYTF. Written as DNA, the CDR3 is TGTGCCAGCAGTGTGGACGGACGAGGCTACACCTTC.

A few counts support this clone. This chain uses TRBV4-3 with TRBJ2-2; TRBD2 is a possible D gene (6 bases). The CDR3 spans 16 residues. Trimming took 1 base from V and 0 from J, leaving 9 bases between them. Germline assignment: CDR1 LGHNA and CDR2 YSLEER. CDR3 sequence reads: CASSQVGGSNTGELFF. The CDR3 region has the DNA TGCGCCAGCAGCCAAGTGGGGGGATCGAACACCGGGGAGCTGTTTTTT.

This clone has a count of ten or more. The identical CDR3 is also encoded by other nucleotide sequences in the sample. The J gene is TRBJ2-3, the V gene TRBV20-1; the D gene is possibly TRBD1 (6 bases). Trimming removed 5 bases at V and 6 bases at J, with 9 bases between. This CDR3 region has 11 residues. Germline V CDR1 and CDR2: DFQATT, SNEGSKA (reference sequence). The CDR3 is CSAATGDTQYF. The CDR3 DNA is TGCAGTGCTGCTACAGGGGATACGCAGTATTTT.

This chain uses TRBV18 with TRBJ2-7; the D gene is possibly TRBD1 (6 bases). With 0 bases removed from V and 3 bases from J, the gap between germline ends came to 21 bases. The CDR3 has 18 residues. The germline CDR1 and CDR2 sequences are KGHSH and LQKENI. The CDR3: CASSPPIIGKGHLYEQYF. In nucleotides, the CDR3 is TGTGCCAGCTCACCACCAATAATCGGTAAGGGACACCTCTACGAGCAGTACTTC.

This rearrangement joins TRBV29-1 to TRBJ1-2; unclear D gene. There are 12 residues in the CDR3. The V gene lost 8 bases and the J gene lost 0 bases, with 10 bases spanning the gap. CDR1 is SQVTM, CDR2 ANQGSEA, per germline. CDR3 loop: CSSGETNYGYTF. CDR3 DNA sequence: TGCAGCTCTGGAGAGACTAACTATGGCTACACCTTC.

The chain employs TRBV9 and TRBJ1-5; 9 bases are shared with TRBD1. Trimming removed 4 bases from V and 5 bases from J; junction bases left unmatched: 7. The CDR3 extends over 15 amino acids. Germline V gives CDR1 SGDLS, CDR2 YYNGEE. In DNA form, the CDR3 reads TGTGCCAGCAGCCTAGGGACAGGGTGGGATCAGCCCCAGCATTTT. It yields the protein CASSLGTGWDQPQHF.

At least ten counts were recorded for this clone. The genes are TRBV4-3 and TRBJ2-2; D is undetermined. The CDR3 runs to 14 residues. The germline V and J ends were trimmed by 1 base and 6 bases, with 9 bases remaining between them. Per the germline V gene, CDR1 is LGHNA and CDR2 is YSLEER. The CDR3 loop reads CASSQVRSAGELFF. The CDR3 nucleotides read TGCGCCAGCAGCCAAGTGAGGAGCGCCGGGGAGCTGTTTTTT.

The chain joins TRBV6-5 to TRBJ2-1, with D possibly TRBD2 on 6 matching bases. The CDR3 loop spans 11 amino acids. Per germline, CDR1 MNHEY and CDR2 SVGAGI. V was trimmed by 6 bases and J by 13 bases, leaving 13 bases between them. This CDR3 reads CASSKLSGQFF. In nucleotides, the CDR3 is TGTGCCAGCAGCAAACTTAGCGGTCAGTTCTTC.

The chain employs TRBV19 and TRBJ2-1; the D gene is possibly TRBD2 (6 bases). Trimming cost V 1 base and J 6 bases, with 13 bases left between them. This CDR3 has 15 residues. The germline V gene encodes CDR1 LNHDA and CDR2 SQIVND (reference sequence). The CDR3 nucleotides read TGTGCCAGTAGTATAGGCCCTAGCGTGATCAATGAGCAGTTCTTC. It specifies CASSIGPSVINEQFF.

In its sample, this clone was seen a few times. The chain carries TRBV6-5 and TRBJ1-1; unclear D gene. Germline lookup yields CDR1 MNHEY and CDR2 SVGAGI. The CDR3 totals 12 residues. Trimming took off 5 bases at V and 7 bases at J, with 11 bases between the two ends. As DNA, the CDR3 is TGTGCCAGCAGTAAGGGAACCGTTGAAGCTTTCTTT. Its protein product is CASSKGTVEAFF.

The chain links TRBV5-1 to TRBJ2-1; TRBD1 matches at 10 bases. This CDR3 region has 14 residues. In germline, CDR1 is SGHRS, CDR2 YFSETQ. The junction had 10 bases not matched to a gene; V was cut back by 4 bases and J by 12 bases. Here the CDR3 reads CASSPRGQGWGQFF. CDR3 DNA: TGCGCCAGCAGCCCCCGGGGACAGGGGTGGGGGCAGTTCTTC. Complete variable domain (other parts from reference TRBV5-1 and TRBJ2-1): KAGVTQTPRYLIKTRGQQVTLSCSPISGHRSVSWYQQTPGQGLQFLFEYFSETQRNKGNFPGRFSGRQFSNSRSEMNVSTLELGDSALYLCASSPRGQGWGQFFGPGTRLTVL.

This chain links TRBV7-7 with TRBJ2-5; 13 nucleotides agree with TRBD2. Germline-derived CDR1 and CDR2 are SSHAT and FNYEAQ (reference sequence). The CDR3 length is 16 residues. The trim removed 5 bases at V and 5 bases at J, leaving 8 bases unmatched. The CDR3 DNA reads TGTGCCAGCAGCAGGGGACTAGCGGGACAAAGGGAGACCCAGTACTTC. Its protein is CASSRGLAGQRETQYF.

This clone was seen a few times. The chain couples TRBV5-8 to TRBJ1-1; D is unclear. CDR1 is SGHTS and CDR2 is YDEGEE in the germline V gene. CDR3 size: 15 residues. V lost 2 bases, J lost 2 bases, and 13 bases lay in between. The CDR3 nucleotides read TGTGCCAGCAGCTTTAGGACGACCACTAACACTGAAGCTTTCTTT. Protein product: CASSFRTTTNTEAFF.